The T cell receptor beta chain under discussion was sequenced for a study of T cells in Graves' hyperthyroidism and ophthalmopathy. Amplification yielded TCR beta CDR3 regions, with RNA transcripts as the source. HTBI primers drove first-round RT-PCR of the TCR CDR3. One entry per CDR3 protein results from TCRdb running MiXCR on the multiplex PCR reads. Here the sample spans about 700,000 distinct CDR3 sequences, less than 15% being singletons. Trimming took 2 bases from V and 1 from J, leaving 11 bases between them. Germline V lookup: CDR1 KGHSH, CDR2 LQKENI. The CDR3 is 15 residues long. Points from the study as a whole: Within blood appeared most thyroid clonotypes that had expanded above 0.001.

On this clonotype: What it recognizes is unknown.

Graves' hyperthyroidism without ophthalmopathy progression within 18 months was termed stable. The patients, who ranged from 18 to 65 in age, presented with newly diagnosed hyperthyroidism lasting under 2 months. Uncontrolled infection, other autoimmune disease, pregnancy and lactation each barred patients from inclusion. The sequencing input was blood. The TCR comes from a woman aged 18-29 years with Graves' hyperthyroidism. The chain has TRBV18 and TRBJ1-1; D possibly corresponds to TRBD1 (6 bases). This CDR3 reads CASSPSATGNTEAFF. The CDR3, as DNA: TGTGCCAGCTCACCATCCGCGACAGGGAACACTGAAGCTTTCTTT.